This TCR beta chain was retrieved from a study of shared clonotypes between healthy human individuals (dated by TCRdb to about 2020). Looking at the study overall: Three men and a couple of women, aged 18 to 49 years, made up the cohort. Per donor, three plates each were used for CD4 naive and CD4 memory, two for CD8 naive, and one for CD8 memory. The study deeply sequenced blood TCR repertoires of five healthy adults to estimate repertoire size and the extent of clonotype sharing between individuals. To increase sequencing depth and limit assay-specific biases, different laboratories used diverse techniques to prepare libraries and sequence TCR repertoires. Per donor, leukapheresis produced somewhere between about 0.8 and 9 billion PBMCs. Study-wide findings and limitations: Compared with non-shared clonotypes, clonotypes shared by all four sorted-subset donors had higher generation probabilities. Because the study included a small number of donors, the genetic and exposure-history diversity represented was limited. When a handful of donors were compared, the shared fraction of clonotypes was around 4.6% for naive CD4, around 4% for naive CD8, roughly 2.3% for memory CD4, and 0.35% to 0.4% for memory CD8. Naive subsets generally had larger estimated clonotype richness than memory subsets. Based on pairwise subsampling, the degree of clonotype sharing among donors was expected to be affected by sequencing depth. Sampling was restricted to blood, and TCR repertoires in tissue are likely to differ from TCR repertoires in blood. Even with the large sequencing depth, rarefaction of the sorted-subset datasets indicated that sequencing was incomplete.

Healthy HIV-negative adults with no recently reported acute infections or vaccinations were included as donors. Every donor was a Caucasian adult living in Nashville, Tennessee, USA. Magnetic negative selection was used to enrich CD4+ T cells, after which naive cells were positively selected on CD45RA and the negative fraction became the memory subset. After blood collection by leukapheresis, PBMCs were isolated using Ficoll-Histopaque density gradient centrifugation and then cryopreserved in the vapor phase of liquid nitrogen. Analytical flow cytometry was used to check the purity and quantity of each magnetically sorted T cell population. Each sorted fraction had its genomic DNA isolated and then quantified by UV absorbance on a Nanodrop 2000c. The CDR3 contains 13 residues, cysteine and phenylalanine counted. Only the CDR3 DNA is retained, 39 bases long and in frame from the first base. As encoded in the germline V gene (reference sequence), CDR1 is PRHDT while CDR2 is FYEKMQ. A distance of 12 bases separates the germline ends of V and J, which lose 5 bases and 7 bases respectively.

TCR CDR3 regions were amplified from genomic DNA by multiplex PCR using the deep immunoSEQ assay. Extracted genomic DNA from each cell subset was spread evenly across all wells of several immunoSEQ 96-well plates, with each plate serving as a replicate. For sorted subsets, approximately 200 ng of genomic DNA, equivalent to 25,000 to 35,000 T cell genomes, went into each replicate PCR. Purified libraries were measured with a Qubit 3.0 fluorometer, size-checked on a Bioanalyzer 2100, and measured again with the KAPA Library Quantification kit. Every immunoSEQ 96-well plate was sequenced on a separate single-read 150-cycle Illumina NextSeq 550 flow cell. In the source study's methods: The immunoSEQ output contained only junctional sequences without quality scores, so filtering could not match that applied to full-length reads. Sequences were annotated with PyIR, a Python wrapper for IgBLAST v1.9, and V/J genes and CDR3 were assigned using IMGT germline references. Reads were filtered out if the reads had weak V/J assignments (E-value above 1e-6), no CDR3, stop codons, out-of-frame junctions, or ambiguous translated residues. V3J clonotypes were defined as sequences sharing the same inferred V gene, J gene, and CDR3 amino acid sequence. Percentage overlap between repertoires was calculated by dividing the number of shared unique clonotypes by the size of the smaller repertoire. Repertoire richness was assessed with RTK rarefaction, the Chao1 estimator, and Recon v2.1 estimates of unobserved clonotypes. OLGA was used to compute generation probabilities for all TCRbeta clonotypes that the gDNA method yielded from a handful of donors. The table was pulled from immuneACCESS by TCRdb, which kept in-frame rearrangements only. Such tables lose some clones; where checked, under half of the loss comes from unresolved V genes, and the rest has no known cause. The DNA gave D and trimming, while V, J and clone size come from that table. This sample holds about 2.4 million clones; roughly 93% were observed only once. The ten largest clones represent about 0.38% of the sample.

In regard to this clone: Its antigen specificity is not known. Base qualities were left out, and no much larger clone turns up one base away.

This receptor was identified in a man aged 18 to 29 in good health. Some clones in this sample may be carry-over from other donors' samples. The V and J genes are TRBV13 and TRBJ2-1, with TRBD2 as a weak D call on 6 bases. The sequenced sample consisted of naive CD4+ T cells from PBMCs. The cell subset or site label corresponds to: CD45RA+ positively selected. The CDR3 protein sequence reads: CASSKQTRNEQFF. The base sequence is TGTGCCAGCAGCAAGCAGACTAGGAATGAGCAGTTCTTC.